A selection of T cell receptor beta chains follows, all from one sample in a study of blood T cell repertoires in COVID-19. Data came from immunoSEQ multiplex PCR; TCRdb stores just in-frame clones and leaves some out. The table includes 45,000 or so clones, approximately 80% detected once. The material sequenced was peripheral blood. These receptor sequences come from a human donor in a cohort sampled during active COVID-19. Each CDR3 is given with its conserved first and last residue. Fields, in order: V gene, clone size, D gene, J gene, CDR3 protein, CDR3 DNA. A D gene is named only where the DNA matches it firmly. The listing skips clone size in some rows; elsewhere it reads once, few, many or a size class.

V: TRBV19
size: .
D: .
J: TRBJ2-6
CDR3: CASSREGQDLGGANVLTF
DNA: TGTGCCAGTAGTAGGGAGGGACAGGACCTCGGTGGGGCCAACGTCCTGACTTTC

V: TRBV11-1
size: .
D: .
J: TRBJ1-1
CDR3: CASSFTRVNTEAFF
DNA: TGTGCCAGCAGCTTTACGAGGGTGAACACTGAAGCTTTCTTT

V: TRBV28
size: .
D: TRBD2
J: TRBJ2-2
CDR3: CASRGVIGTSAHTGELFF
DNA: TGTGCCAGCAGAGGAGTGATAGGGACTAGCGCCCATACCGGGGAGCTGTTTTTT

V: TRBV9
size: few
D: .
J: TRBJ2-2
CDR3: CASSAGPGTGELFF
DNA: TGTGCCAGCAGCGCTGGGCCTGGCACCGGGGAGCTGTTTTTT

V: TRBV18
size: .
D: .
J: TRBJ1-2
CDR3: CASSPSRNYGYTF
DNA: TGTGCCAGCTCACCCTCCCGGAACTATGGCTACACCTTC

V: TRBV10-3
size: .
D: TRBD1
J: TRBJ1-2
CDR3: CAMGQGNGYTF
DNA: TGTGCCATGGGACAGGGTAACGGCTACACCTTC

V: TRBV28
size: .
D: TRBD1
J: TRBJ1-5
CDR3: CASSLGQGASYGNQPQHF
DNA: TGTGCCAGCAGTTTGGGACAGGGGGCGTCTTATGGCAATCAGCCCCAGCATTTT

V: TRBV6-1
size: .
D: TRBD1
J: TRBJ2-7
CDR3: CASSEWGTGPYEQYF
DNA: TGTGCCAGCAGTGAATGGGGGACAGGACCCTACGAGCAGTACTTC

V: TRBV3-1/TRBV3-2
size: .
D: .
J: TRBJ1-1
CDR3: CASSQDYGTEAFF
DNA: TGTGCCAGCAGCCAAGATTACGGCACTGAAGCTTTCTTT

V: TRBV7-3
size: .
D: TRBD2
J: TRBJ2-7
CDR3: CASSPRTSGNSYEQYF
DNA: TGTGCCAGCAGCCCCCGGACTAGCGGGAATTCCTACGAGCAGTACTTC

V: TRBV5-6
size: .
D: TRBD2
J: TRBJ2-3
CDR3: CASSFGPSGTTDTQYF
DNA: TGTGCCAGCAGCTTCGGTCCTAGCGGCACCACAGATACGCAGTATTTT

V: TRBV7-8
size: .
D: .
J: TRBJ2-5
CDR3: CASSRNVQGFFETQYF
DNA: TGTGCCAGCAGCCGAAACGTACAGGGTTTTTTTGAGACCCAGTACTTC

V: TRBV28
size: .
D: .
J: TRBJ2-5
CDR3: CASSPNDLVAEKETQYF
DNA: TGTGCCAGCAGTCCCAACGACTTGGTAGCCGAAAAAGAGACCCAGTACTTC

V: TRBV5-1
size: .
D: .
J: TRBJ2-3
CDR3: CASSLDFNTDTQYF
DNA: TGCGCCAGCAGCTTGGACTTTAACACAGATACGCAGTATTTT

V: TRBV5-1
size: .
D: .
J: TRBJ2-5
CDR3: CASSLSTGVGETQYF
DNA: TGCGCCAGCAGCTTGTCGACGGGAGTTGGAGAGACCCAGTACTTC